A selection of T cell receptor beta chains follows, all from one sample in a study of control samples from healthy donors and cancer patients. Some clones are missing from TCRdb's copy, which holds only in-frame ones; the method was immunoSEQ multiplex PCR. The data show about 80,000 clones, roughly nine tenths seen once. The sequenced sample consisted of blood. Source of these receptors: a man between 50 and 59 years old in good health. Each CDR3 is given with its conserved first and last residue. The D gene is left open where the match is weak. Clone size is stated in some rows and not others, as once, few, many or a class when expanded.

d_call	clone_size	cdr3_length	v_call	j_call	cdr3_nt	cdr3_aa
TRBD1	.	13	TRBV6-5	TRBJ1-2	TGTGCCAGCAGTTGGGGACAGGGTCGAGGCTACACCTTC	CASSWGQGRGYTF
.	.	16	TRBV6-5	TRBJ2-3	TGTGCCAGCAGTTACAGTCCCGGCGGTGGCACAGATACGCAGTATTTT	CASSYSPGGGTDTQYF
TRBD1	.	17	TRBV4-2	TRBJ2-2	TGTGCCAGCAGCCAACTACCACAGGGGCGGAGGTCCGGGGAGCTGTTTTTT	CASSQLPQGRRSGELFF
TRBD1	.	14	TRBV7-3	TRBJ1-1	TGTGCCAGCGCTCCAGGGGGCGTGAACACTGAAGCTTTCTTT	CASAPGGVNTEAFF
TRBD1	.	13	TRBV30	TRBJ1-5	TGTGCCTGGAGTGTAGGGGGCGGTCAGCCCCAGCATTTT	CAWSVGGGQPQHF
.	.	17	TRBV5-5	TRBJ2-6	TGTGCCAGCAGCTTGGGGCTGACTTACTCTGGGGCCAACGTCCTGACTTTC	CASSLGLTYSGANVLTF
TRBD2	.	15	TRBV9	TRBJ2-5	TGTGCCAGCAGCACCCCGGGACTAGCATGGGAGACCCAGTACTTC	CASSTPGLAWETQYF
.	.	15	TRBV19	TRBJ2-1	TGTGCCAGTAGTATAGGAGGCCGGAGTTTCCATGAGCAGTTCTTC	CASSIGGRSFHEQFF
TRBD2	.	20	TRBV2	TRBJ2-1	TGTGCCAGCAGGGTCCGGACTAGCGGGGGGGATGGTCGTCGTAAACATGAGCAGTTCTTC	CASRVRTSGGDGRRKHEQFF
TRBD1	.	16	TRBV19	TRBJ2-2	TGTGCCAGTAGTCTAGGGAGTCCAGGGGGCTCCGGGGAGCTGTTTTTT	CASSLGSPGGSGELFF
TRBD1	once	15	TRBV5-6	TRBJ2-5	TGTGCCAGCAGCACTAGGACAGGGGGCGCGGAGACCCAGTACTTC	CASSTRTGGAETQYF
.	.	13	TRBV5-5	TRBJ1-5	TGTGCCAGCAGCTTAGCTGGGGATCAGCCCCAGCATTTT	CASSLAGDQPQHF
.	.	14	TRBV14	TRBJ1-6	TGTGCCAGCAGCCCCTTGACAGTTAATTCACCCCTCCACTTT	CASSPLTVNSPLHF
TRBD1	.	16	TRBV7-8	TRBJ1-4	TGTGCCAGCAGCTTCAGAACAGGGGGAGTAGGTGAAAAACTGTTTTTT	CASSFRTGGVGEKLFF
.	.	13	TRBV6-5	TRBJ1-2	TGTGCCAGCAGGGCCGGTTGGGTCTATGGCTACACCTTC	CASRAGWVYGYTF
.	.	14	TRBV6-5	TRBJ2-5	TGTGCCAGCAGGACACAGCGGAGTCAAGAGACCCAGTACTTC	CASRTQRSQETQYF
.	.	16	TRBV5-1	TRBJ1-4	TGCGCCAGCAGCCCGGACTCACCTGGGGCTAATGAAAAACTGTTTTTT	CASSPDSPGANEKLFF
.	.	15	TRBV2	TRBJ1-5	TGTGCCAGCAAGTACGAGGCAGACAGCAATCAGCCCCAGCATTTT	CASKYEADSNQPQHF
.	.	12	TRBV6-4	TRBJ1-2	TGTGCCAGCAGTGATACAGGGAAGGGCTACACCTTC	CASSDTGKGYTF
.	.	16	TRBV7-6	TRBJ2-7	TGTGCCAGCAGCTTCAGGACAGTGGGAGGGAAGGACGAGCAGTACTTC	CASSFRTVGGKDEQYF
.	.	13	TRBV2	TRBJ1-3	TGTGCCAGCAGGCAGGGGCCTGGAAACACCATATATTTT	CASRQGPGNTIYF
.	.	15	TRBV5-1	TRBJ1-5	TGCGCCAGCAGCCCCCAAGGACGAAGAGATCAGCCCCAGCATTTT	CASSPQGRRDQPQHF
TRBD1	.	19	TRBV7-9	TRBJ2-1	TGTGCCAGCAGCTACCGGGACAGGAGATTAACGAGCTCCTACAATGAGCAGTTCTTC	CASSYRDRRLTSSYNEQFF
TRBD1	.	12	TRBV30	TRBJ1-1	TGTGCCTGTTCGGGACAGGGGACTGAAGCTTTCTTT	CACSGQGTEAFF
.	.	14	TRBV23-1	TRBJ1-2	TGCGCCAGCCCGCAGGACGGAAGTTACTATGGCTACACCTTC	CASPQDGSYYGYTF
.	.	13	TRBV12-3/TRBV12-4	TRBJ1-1	TGTGCCAGCACTTTCAGGGTTGGCACTGAAGCTTTCTTT	CASTFRVGTEAFF
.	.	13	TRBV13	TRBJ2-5	TGTGCCAGCAGCTTAGACGGTGAAGAGACCCAGTACTTC	CASSLDGEETQYF
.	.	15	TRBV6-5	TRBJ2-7	TGTGCCAGCAGTTACTCGCGCCAGGGTATCTACGAGCAGTACTTC	CASSYSRQGIYEQYF
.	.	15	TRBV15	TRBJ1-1	TGTGCCACCAGCAGATCCACAGGGAGAAGAACTGAAGCTTTCTTT	CATSRSTGRRTEAFF
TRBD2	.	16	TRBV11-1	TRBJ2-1	TGTGCCAGCAGCACCCTGAGGCTAGCGGGGGGAGGTGAGCAGTTCTTC	CASSTLRLAGGGEQFF
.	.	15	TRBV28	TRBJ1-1	TGTGCCAGCAGTTTCATTCGGGGCCTCCTAGCTGAAGCTTTCTTT	CASSFIRGLLAEAFF
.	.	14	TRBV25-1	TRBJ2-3	TGTGCCAGCAGTGAGCGATGGGGCACAGATACGCAGTATTTT	CASSERWGTDTQYF
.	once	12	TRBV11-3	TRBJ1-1	TGTGCCAGCAGCCGTGGGAACACTGAAGCTTTCTTT	CASSRGNTEAFF
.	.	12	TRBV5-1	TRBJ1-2	TGCGCCAGCGGGTTAGCTAACTATGGCTACACCTTC	CASGLANYGYTF
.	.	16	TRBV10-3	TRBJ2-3	TGTGCCATCAGTGATTGGGCCCTGTCCTCCACAGATACGCAGTATTTT	CAISDWALSSTDTQYF
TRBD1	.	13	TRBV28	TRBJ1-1	TGTGCCAGCAGGGACAGGATGAACACTGAAGCTTTCTTT	CASRDRMNTEAFF
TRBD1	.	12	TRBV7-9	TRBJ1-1	TGTGCCAGCAGCGAGGGACAGGGCGGAGCTTTCTTT	CASSEGQGGAFF
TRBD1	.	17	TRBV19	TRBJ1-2	TGTGCCAGTAGCACCAGCATTTCCGGGACAGGGCCGTATGGCTACACCTTC	CASSTSISGTGPYGYTF
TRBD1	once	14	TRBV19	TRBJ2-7	TGTGCCAGTAGTGGGGCGACAGGGGGCTACGAGCAGTACTTC	CASSGATGGYEQYF
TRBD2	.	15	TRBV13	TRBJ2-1	TGTGCCAGCAGTCGCGGGGGGACCTCCTACAATGAGCAGTTCTTC	CASSRGGTSYNEQFF
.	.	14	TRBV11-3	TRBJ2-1	TGTGCCAGCAGCTTAGGGGGCAGCTACAATGAGCAGTTCTTC	CASSLGGSYNEQFF
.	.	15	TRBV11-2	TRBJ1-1	TGTGCCAGCAGCGCACGCAGGGGCGGGTCCACTGAAGCTTTCTTT	CASSARRGGSTEAFF
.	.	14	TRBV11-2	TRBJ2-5	TGTGCCAGCAGCTTAAGTTCGGGGTGGGAGACCCAGTACTTC	CASSLSSGWETQYF
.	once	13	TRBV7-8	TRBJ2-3	TGTGCCAGCGGGCCGGGGACTACAGATACGCAGTATTTT	CASGPGTTDTQYF
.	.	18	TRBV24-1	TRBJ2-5	TGTGCCACCGCGCCCTCTGGGGAACCGGGACCTTACCAAGAGACCCAGTACTTC	CATAPSGEPGPYQETQYF
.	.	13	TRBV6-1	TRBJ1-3	TGTGCCAGCAGTGAGACAGCCGGAAACACCATATATTTT	CASSETAGNTIYF
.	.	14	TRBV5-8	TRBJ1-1	TGTGCCAGCAGCTTGTGGCAGGACACCACTGAAGCTTTCTTT	CASSLWQDTTEAFF
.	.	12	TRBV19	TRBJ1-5	TGTGCCAGTAGTATAGAAAATCAGCCCCAGCATTTT	CASSIENQPQHF
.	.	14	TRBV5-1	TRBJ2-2	TGCGCCAGCATGGAGGGGGCAAACACCGGGGAGCTGTTTTTT	CASMEGANTGELFF
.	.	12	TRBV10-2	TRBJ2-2	TGCGCCAGCAGGGGGTTTGCCGGGGAGCTGTTTTTT	CASRGFAGELFF
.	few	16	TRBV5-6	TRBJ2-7	TGTGCCAGCAGCCCACAGGGAATTCCTAGGTCCGGTGAGCAGTACTTC	CASSPQGIPRSGEQYF
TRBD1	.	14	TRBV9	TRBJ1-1	TGTGCCAGCAGCCGGACAGGGGCTCCCACTGAAGCTTTCTTT	CASSRTGAPTEAFF
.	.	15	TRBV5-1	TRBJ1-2	TGCGCCAGCAGTTCAGAGACAGCCTTCAACTATGGCTACACCTTC	CASSSETAFNYGYTF